This is a list of T cell receptor beta chains from one sample in a study of cytomegalovirus exposure and HLA in healthy donors. Assay: immunoSEQ multiplex PCR; the TCRdb copy retains only in-frame clones and omits some. This table has 96,000 or so clones, roughly 74% appearing once. Sequences were obtained from PBMCs. The receptors were gathered from a woman in her sixties or seventies in good health and CMV-seropositive. The conserved cysteine and the conserved F or W are not part of the CDR3 here. Fields, in order: J gene, V gene, CDR3 protein.

TRBJ1-1 | TRBV18 | ASSRQTGTVNTEAF
TRBJ1-2 | TRBV14 | ASSPRQGSGYT
TRBJ1-6 | TRBV10-2 | ASSEQGAGNSPLH
TRBJ2-5 | TRBV7-2 | ASSFSGQETQY
TRBJ2-1 | TRBV28 | ASRPGLAGLRQF
TRBJ1-2 | TRBV7-2 | ASSLSGQGYGYT
TRBJ1-6 | TRBV28 | ASSLGGTVNSPLH
TRBJ2-1 | TRBV27 | ASSSRLAGAGYNEQF
TRBJ2-1 | TRBV4-3 | ASSQDLFGTSGGNSYNEQF
TRBJ1-5 | TRBV5-6 | ASSLGGQVQQPQH
TRBJ2-1 | TRBV7-8 | AIGRGLTTEQF
TRBJ1-2 | TRBV7-2 | ASSLTRAVRQGYT
TRBJ2-3 | TRBV5-1 | ASSPGLAGVGTDTQY
TRBJ2-5 | TRBV7-6 | ASSLGHGETQY
TRBJ2-7 | TRBV13 | ASSLTRGRRDSYEQY
TRBJ2-1 | TRBV11-3 | ASSLGLLVDEQF
TRBJ2-3 | TRBV12-5 | ASGLDRGPDTQY
TRBJ2-1 | TRBV28 | ASSLLRGFQNEQF
TRBJ2-7 | TRBV10-2 | ASGAISYEQY
TRBJ2-3 | TRBV2 | ASRRDYQTDTQY
TRBJ2-7 | TRBV4-1 | ASSQGGTSGSNEQY
TRBJ1-5 | TRBV5-6 | ASSLGQGFQPQH
TRBJ1-6 | TRBV5-1 | ASSLKTGEDSPLH
TRBJ2-4 | TRBV4-1 | ASSQERGALAKNIQY
TRBJ1-1 | TRBV6-6 | ASSYSAGYMNTEAF
TRBJ1-2 | TRBV9 | ASSVATHYGYT
TRBJ2-1 | TRBV5-6 | ASSWTVYEQF
TRBJ2-3 | TRBV28 | ASSLFETGRTDTQY
TRBJ2-7 | TRBV7-9 | ASTLADGTVTYEQY
TRBJ1-1 | TRBV2 | ASSVDREAF
TRBJ2-7 | TRBV10-1 | ASRADRGNEQY
TRBJ2-6 | TRBV6-9 | ARHQRARTLWANVLT
TRBJ1-5 | TRBV19 | ASSIVQGNQPQH
TRBJ2-7 | TRBV28 | ASRWGTGGYEQY
TRBJ2-7 | TRBV28 | ASSLSRAYEQY
TRBJ2-2 | TRBV7-3 | ASSPGTSVIANTGELF
TRBJ1-5 | TRBV27 | ASSHRDSSNQPQH
TRBJ2-1 | TRBV5-4 | ASSLGYGDEQF
TRBJ2-2 | TRBV7-3 | ASRRASGGAFGGELF
TRBJ2-2 | TRBV7-2 | ASSPAGSNTGELF
TRBJ1-4 | TRBV27 | ASRGGVDEKLF
TRBJ2-4 | TRBV7-2 | ASSLNRVAGSLAKNIQY
TRBJ1-1 | TRBV5-5 | ASSLTGNTEAF
TRBJ1-2 | TRBV7-9 | ASSRENYGYT
TRBJ2-3 | TRBV7-9 | ASSSGLAGGTDTQY
TRBJ2-7 | TRBV19 | ASSFGQGRGYEQY
TRBJ1-1 | TRBV7-9 | ASSSGAEAF
TRBJ2-7 | TRBV4-1 | ASSQEEHLSYEQY
TRBJ2-1 | TRBV7-2 | ASSLVGGTGGNEQF
TRBJ2-7 | TRBV28 | ASSPPQGGSYEQY
TRBJ2-7 | TRBV2 | ASTKGQVAYEQY
TRBJ2-3 | TRBV2 | ASSPNPLISGSTDTQY
NA | TRBV7-8 | ASSLISPGQGAVEQY
TRBJ2-7 | TRBV7-9 | ASGVGGWNEQY
TRBJ2-7 | TRBV6-5 | ASQGLADYEQY
TRBJ1-4 | TRBV6-1 | ASSEQGWGTAATNEKLF
TRBJ2-7 | TRBV7-3 | ASSRGGLAGVVQY
TRBJ2-7 | TRBV5-1 | ASSLDGTGGEQY
TRBJ1-6 | TRBV5-1 | ASSLSGGSPLH
TRBJ2-1 | TRBV28 | ASGPLAGVYNEQF